The T cell receptor beta chain under discussion was sequenced for a study of T cell changes during pregnancy in multiple sclerosis. Assay used: immunoSEQ multiplex PCR; TCRdb lists only in-frame clones, some missing. In the table there are approximately 100,000 clones, around 92% of which are singletons. CDR1 is SGHDN, CDR2 FVKESK, per germline. This CDR3 is built from 16 residues. V was pared by 6 bases and J by 4 bases, with 11 bases of the junction left unmatched. The origin of this receptor is a female donor with multiple sclerosis, enrolled in a pregnancy study. The gene calls are TRBV14 and TRBJ2-3; 9 nucleotides line up with TRBD1. The sequencing here drew on peripheral blood, taken before pregnancy. CDR3 region: CASSRTGGVWADTQYF. The CDR3 nucleotides read TGTGCCAGCAGTCGAACAGGGGGCGTGTGGGCAGATACGCAGTATTTT.